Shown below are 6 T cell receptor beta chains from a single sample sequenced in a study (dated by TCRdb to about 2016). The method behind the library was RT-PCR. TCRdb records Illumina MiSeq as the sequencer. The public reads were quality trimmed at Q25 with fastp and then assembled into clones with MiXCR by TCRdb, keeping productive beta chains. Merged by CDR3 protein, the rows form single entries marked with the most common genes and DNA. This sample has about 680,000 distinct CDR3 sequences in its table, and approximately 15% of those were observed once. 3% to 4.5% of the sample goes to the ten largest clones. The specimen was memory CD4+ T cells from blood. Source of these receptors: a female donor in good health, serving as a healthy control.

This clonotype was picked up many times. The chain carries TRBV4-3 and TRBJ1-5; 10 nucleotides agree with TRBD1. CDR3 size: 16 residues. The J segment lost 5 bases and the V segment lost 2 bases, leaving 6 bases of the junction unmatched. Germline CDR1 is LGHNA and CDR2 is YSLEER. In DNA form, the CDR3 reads TGCGCCAGCAGCCAAAAGACAGGGGGCGGCCATCAGCCCCAGCATTTT. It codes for CASSQKTGGGHQPQHF.

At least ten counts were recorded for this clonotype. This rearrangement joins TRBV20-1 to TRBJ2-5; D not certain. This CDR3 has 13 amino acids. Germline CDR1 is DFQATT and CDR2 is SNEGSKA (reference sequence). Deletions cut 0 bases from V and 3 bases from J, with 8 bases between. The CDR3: CSARDGKKETQYF. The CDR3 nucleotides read TGCAGTGCTAGAGATGGCAAGAAAGAGACCCAGTACTTC.

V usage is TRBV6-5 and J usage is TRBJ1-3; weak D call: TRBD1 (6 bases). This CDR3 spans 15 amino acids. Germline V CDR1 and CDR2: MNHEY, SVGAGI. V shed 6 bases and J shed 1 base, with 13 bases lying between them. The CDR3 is CASSVNRDSGNTIYF. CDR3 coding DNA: TGTGCCAGCAGCGTGAACAGGGATTCTGGAAACACCATATATTTT.

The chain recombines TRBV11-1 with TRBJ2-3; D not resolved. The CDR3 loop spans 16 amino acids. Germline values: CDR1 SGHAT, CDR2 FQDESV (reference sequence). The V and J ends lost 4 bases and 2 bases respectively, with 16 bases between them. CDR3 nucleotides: TGTGCCAGCAGCTCCCCCCCTGGGCTATCCACAGATACGCAGTATTTT. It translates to CASSSPPGLSTDTQYF.

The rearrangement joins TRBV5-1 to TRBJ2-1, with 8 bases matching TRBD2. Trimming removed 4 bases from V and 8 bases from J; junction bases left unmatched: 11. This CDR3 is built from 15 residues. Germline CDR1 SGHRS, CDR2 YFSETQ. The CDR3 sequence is CASSRWTGGGDEQFF. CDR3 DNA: TGCGCCAGCAGCCGGTGGACGGGGGGGGGCGATGAGCAGTTCTTC.

The CDR3 nucleotides read TGTGCCAGCAGCTTAGACCGACTAGCGGGAGTCAATGAGCAGTTCTTC. It yields the protein CASSLDRLAGVNEQFF. The chain has TRBV7-2 and TRBJ2-1; 12 bases match TRBD2. After removal of 1 base from V and 6 bases from J, the junction contained 4 bases not matched to a gene. This CDR3 contains 16 residues. Germline lookup yields CDR1 SGHTA and CDR2 FQGNSA.